This record covers a single TCR beta chain. Antigen specificity is unknown. This sample stems from a study of CXCR3-negative and CXCR3-positive naive CD8 T cells. Across the study: The dataset comprises about 135 million TRB reads in total, with about 1.5 +/- 0.3 million reads per library. Whole-study findings and limits: CXCR3-positive naive cells had more hydrophobic TRB CDR3s than CXCR3-negative naive cells. Surface CD5 looked about the same in the naive subsets, so the authors worked out TCR strength from TRB CDR3 properties. In both naive subsets diversity was comparably high, whereas memory CD8+ cells showed much lower diversity. Similar TRBV-TRBJ gene usage was seen in naive CXCR3-negative and CXCR3-positive cells, but not in memory cells.

TRB cDNA was prepared as libraries by UMI-labeled 5' RACE. Following a re-call of the 5' RACE reads, TCRdb has one entry per CDR3 protein and lacks DNA. This table holds some 47,000 distinct CDR3 sequences. The CDR3 extends over 12 amino acids. CDR1 is SQVTM, CDR2 ANQGSEA, per germline. The source is a human donor in good health. Some clones in this sample may be carry-over from other donors' samples. The specimen was naive CXCR3+ CD8+ T cells from blood. Indicated subset: CD45RO-CCR7+CD27+CD95- naive CD8+ T cells expressing CXCR3 (TNR3+). The rearrangement links TRBV29-1 to TRBJ1-3; TCRdb's D call, TRBD1, is unchecked because there is no DNA. This chain's CDR3 is CSVPGQGNTIYF.